These 10 T cell receptor beta chains originate from one sample sequenced in a study of beta chain features in type 1 diabetes. Reverse transcribing all isolated RNA meant expressed TCRB transcripts were sequenced. Data came from immunoSEQ multiplex PCR; TCRdb stores just in-frame clones and leaves some out. This table holds 810,000 or so clones, 17% found once. The sample taken for sequencing was naive CD4+ T cells from blood. The origin of the receptors is a woman aged 18-29 years in good health.

This clone was found a few times. This chain links TRBV11-2 with TRBJ2-1; 8 nucleotides agree with TRBD2. The CDR3 is 14 residues long. Per the germline V gene, CDR1 is SGHAT and CDR2 is FQNNGV. Trimming removed 5 bases from V and 6 bases from J; junction bases left unmatched: 6. CDR3 region: CASSPRTSSNEQFF. The CDR3 DNA sequence: TGTGCCAGCAGCCCCAGGACTAGCTCCAATGAGCAGTTCTTC.

This clone was observed a handful of times. The rearrangement links TRBV7-9 to TRBJ2-1; D possibly corresponds to TRBD2 (6 bases). The V and J ends lost 6 bases and 7 bases respectively, with 13 bases between them. Germline loops: CDR1 SEHNR, CDR2 FQNEAQ (reference sequence). The CDR3 sequence is 13 residues long. The CDR3 bases are TGTGCCAGCAGTTCCGGGACTTTTAATGAGCAGTTCTTC. Translated: CASSSGTFNEQFF.

The rearrangement links TRBV10-3 to TRBJ2-7, with 7 bases matching TRBD2. Germline CDR1 and CDR2: ENHRY and SYGVKD. This CDR3 region has 14 residues. The ends lost 6 bases at V and 2 bases at J; junction bases unmatched: 7. CDR3 sequence reads: CAISQGAGPYEQYF. CDR3 bases: TGTGCCATCAGCCAAGGAGCGGGACCCTACGAGCAGTACTTC.

There are a few counts of this clone. This chain connects TRBV9 to TRBJ2-1, with 7 bases fitting TRBD2. This CDR3 spans 14 amino acids. The V segment lost 4 bases and the J segment 10 bases; nucleotides outside the gene matches: 11. Per the germline V gene, CDR1 is SGDLS and CDR2 is YYNGEE. Here the CDR3 reads CASSRDTLAVEQFF. The CDR3 DNA is TGTGCCAGCAGCCGTGACACGCTAGCGGTCGAGCAGTTCTTC.

This clone showed up just a few times. The chain combines TRBV28 with TRBJ2-5; D perhaps matches TRBD1 (5 bases). V lost 5 bases, J lost 5 bases, and 15 bases lay in between. Germline CDR1 and CDR2: MDHEN and SYDVKM. The CDR3 spans 14 residues. CDR3 loop: CASSLLQGWETQYF. Here the CDR3 DNA reads TGTGCCAGCAGTCTCCTTCAGGGTTGGGAGACCCAGTACTTC.

The V gene is TRBV5-6, the J gene TRBJ1-2; D gene ambiguous. With 1 base removed from V and 4 bases from J, the gap between germline ends came to 8 bases. CDR3 length: 13 amino acids. Germline-derived CDR1 and CDR2 are SGHDT and YYEEEE. In nucleotides, the CDR3 is TGTGCCAGCAGCTTGCTCGGCACCTATGGCTACACCTTC. As protein: CASSLLGTYGYTF. Complete variable domain (other parts from reference TRBV5-6 and TRBJ1-2): DAGVTQSPTHLIKTRGQQVTLRCSPKSGHDTVSWYQQALGQGPQFIFQYYEEEERQRGNFPDRFSGHQFPNYSSELNVNALLLGDSALYLCASSLLGTYGYTFGSGTRLTVV.

The rearrangement joins TRBV27 to TRBJ2-2; TRBD1 is a possible D gene (6 bases). The CDR3 loop spans 15 amino acids. Germline CDR1 and CDR2: MNHEY and SMNVEV (reference sequence). The ends were cut back, 6 bases at V and 4 bases at J, with 15 bases in the middle. CDR3 in amino acids: CASSRPGQITGELFF. DNA for the CDR3: TGTGCCAGCAGCCGACCGGGACAAATCACCGGGGAGCTGTTTTTT.

This clone was counted between two and nine times. The V gene is TRBV18, the J gene TRBJ1-1; D gene unclear. This CDR3 has 14 amino acids. V lost 4 bases, J lost 2 bases, and 11 bases lay in between. Per the germline V gene, CDR1 is KGHSH and CDR2 is LQKENI. In nucleotides, the CDR3 is TGTGCCAGCTCACAGTCAGCGGGCAACACTGAAGCTTTCTTT. This sequence encodes CASSQSAGNTEAFF.

The rearrangement uses TRBV7-2 and TRBJ2-7; possibly TRBD1 or TRBD2 for D (5 bases each). Germline assignment: CDR1 SGHTA and CDR2 FQGNSA. Trimming left V 0 bases short and J 1 base short, with 10 bases between. The CDR3 is made up of 15 amino acids. The DNA of the CDR3 is TGTGCCAGCAGCTTAGCGAGGGGTATTTCCTACGAGCAGTACTTC. This translates into CASSLARGISYEQYF.

The chain employs TRBV28 and TRBJ1-3; no definite D call. Trimming pared 4 bases from V and 0 bases from J, leaving 16 bases between. Germline values: CDR1 MDHEN, CDR2 SYDVKM. The CDR3 is 17 residues long. The CDR3 sequence is CASSSPTHGGSGNTIYF. Written as DNA, the CDR3 is TGTGCCAGCAGTTCCCCGACCCACGGAGGCTCTGGAAACACCATATATTTT.